The 2 T cell receptor beta chains in this list originate from one sample, sequenced in a study of cytomegalovirus exposure and HLA in healthy donors. 13 Jbeta primers and 60 Vbeta primers were used for the PCR. Measured with immunoSEQ multiplex PCR; TCRdb has only the in-frame clones, and not every one. This sample yields around 150,000 clones, of which around three quarters are seen a single time; about 2% belongs to the top ten. Sample: PBMCs. These receptors originate from a middle-aged woman in good health and CMV-seronegative.

This clone appeared a few times. The rearrangement uses TRBV2 and TRBJ1-2; no definite D call. Germline lookup yields CDR1 SNHLY and CDR2 FYNNEI. V shed 6 bases and J shed 7 bases, with 6 bases lying between them. CDR3 length equals 10 residues. The CDR3 sequence: CASRESGYTF. The CDR3 coding sequence is TGTGCCAGCAGGGAGAGTGGCTACACCTTC.

The V and J genes are TRBV6-1 and TRBJ1-3; TRBD1 agrees at 8 bases. The CDR3 length is 13 residues. The ends lost 6 bases at V and 4 bases at J; junction bases unmatched: 2. The germline V gene has CDR1 MNHNS and CDR2 SASEGT. The CDR3 DNA follows: TGTGCCAGCAGCTGGACAGGGGGAAACACCATATATTTT. It codes for CASSWTGGNTIYF.